This T cell receptor beta chain was sequenced during a study of T cell repertoires in cytomegalovirus infection. In the study overall: Public TCR beta signatures marked donors with CMV infection and the matching HLA.

General study findings and limits: CMV carriers having the relevant HLA were flagged by cumulative public TCR beta family frequency. The ex vivo response showed dominance by HLA-C-restricted CMV-specific TCR beta clonotypes.

TCRdb reprocessed the reads via MiXCR and lists one record per CDR3 protein. Among hundreds of thousands of distinct CDR3 sequences, 20% to 30% were seen once, and the ten largest hold 7% to 9%. Of note for this clonotype: Its antigen is unidentified.

V was cut by 3 bases and J by 2 bases, with 12 bases left in between. The germline V gene has CDR1 SGHKS and CDR2 YYEKEE (reference sequence). The CDR3 totals 14 residues. This chain connects TRBV5-5 to TRBJ2-7, with D hard to call. Sequencing was done on a sample of CD8+ T cells from PBMCs. This receptor was obtained from a human donor in good health (CMV status not recorded). Some clones in this sample may be carry-over from other donors' samples. This chain's CDR3 is CASSSGDTTYEQYV. The CDR3 region has the DNA TGTGCCAGCAGCTCAGGAGACACTACCTACGAGCAGTACGTC.